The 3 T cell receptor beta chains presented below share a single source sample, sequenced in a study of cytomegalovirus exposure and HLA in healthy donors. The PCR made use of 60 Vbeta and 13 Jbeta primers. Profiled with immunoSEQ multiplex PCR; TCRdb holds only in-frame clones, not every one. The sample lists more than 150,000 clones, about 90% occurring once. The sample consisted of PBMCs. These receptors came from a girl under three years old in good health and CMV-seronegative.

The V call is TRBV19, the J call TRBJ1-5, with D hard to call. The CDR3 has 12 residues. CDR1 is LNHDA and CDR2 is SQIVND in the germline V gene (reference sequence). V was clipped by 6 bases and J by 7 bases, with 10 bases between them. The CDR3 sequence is CASRSGWQPQHF. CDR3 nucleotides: TGTGCCAGTAGATCGGGTTGGCAGCCCCAGCATTTT.

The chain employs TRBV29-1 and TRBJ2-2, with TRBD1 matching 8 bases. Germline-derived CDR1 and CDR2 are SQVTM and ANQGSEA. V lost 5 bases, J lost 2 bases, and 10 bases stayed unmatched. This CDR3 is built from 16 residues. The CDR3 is CSVMPDRGENTGELFF. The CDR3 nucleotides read TGCAGCGTTATGCCAGACAGGGGCGAAAACACCGGGGAGCTGTTTTTT.

The CDR3 reads CAWSLVDYEQYF. The CDR3, as DNA: TGTGCCTGGAGCCTAGTAGACTACGAGCAGTACTTC. The chain has TRBV30 and TRBJ2-7; D remains unclear. Germline CDR1 is GTSNPN and CDR2 is SVGIG (reference sequence). The ends were cut back, 3 bases at V and 3 bases at J, with 9 bases in the middle. CDR3 size: 12 residues.